This entry concerns a single T cell receptor beta chain. What it recognizes is unknown. This entry belongs to a study of shared clonotypes between healthy human individuals. General study points: Memory subsets generally showed smaller estimated richness than naive subsets did. Deeper or shallower sequencing was expected to change how clonotypes are shared among donors.

The assay used deep level. Clones were read by immunoSEQ multiplex PCR, and TCRdb kept only the in-frame ones, dropping some. The table lists millions of clones, roughly nine tenths of them singletons, with about 0.13% in the top ten. Sequenced input: naive CD4+ T cells sorted from blood. Subset noted: CD45RA+ positively selected. The receptor's source is a man aged 18-30 years in good health.

CDR3 sequence reads: CASSLPSNTEAFF. The CDR3 DNA reads as TGTGCCAGCAGCTTGCCCTCGAACACTGAAGCTTTCTTT. The J gene is TRBJ1-1, the V gene TRBV7-9; no clear D gene. The CDR3 contains 13 residues. Trimming shortened V by 3 bases and J by 1 base, and 6 bases separated the two germline ends. CDR1 is SEHNR, CDR2 FQNEAQ, per germline (reference sequence).